Listed below are T cell receptor beta chains from one sample, sequenced in a study of cytomegalovirus exposure and HLA in healthy donors. Clones were sequenced by immunoSEQ multiplex PCR, and TCRdb holds only the in-frame ones, with some missing. This table has 81,000 or so clones, just over 75% appearing once. Sequencing used PBMCs. The origin of the receptors is a man aged 50 to 60 in good health and CMV-seropositive. The CDR3 runs from the conserved cysteine through the conserved F or W. D genes are given only for firm matches. Some rows have no size entry. The others give once, few or many, or a class for an expanded clone.

j_call v_call d_call clone_size cdr3_aa cdr3_nt
TRBJ1-2 TRBV7-9 - - CASSLQDSGYTF TGTGCCAGCAGCTTACAGGATTCTGGCTACACCTTC
TRBJ1-1 TRBV19 TRBD1 - CASSLGQAPDTEAFF TGTGCCAGTAGTCTTGGACAGGCGCCGGACACTGAAGCTTTCTTT
TRBJ2-3 TRBV13 - once CASSLKQGTDTQYF TGTGCCAGCAGCTTAAAGCAGGGCACAGATACGCAGTATTTT
TRBJ1-6 TRBV7-9 - - CASSAGGSPLHF TGTGCCAGCAGCGCTGGCGGCTCACCCCTCCACTTT
TRBJ2-7 TRBV11-3 - few CASSLIAGDSYEQYF TGTGCCAGCAGCTTAATCGCAGGGGACTCCTACGAGCAGTACTTC
TRBJ2-5 TRBV7-6 - - CASSERLGSAETQYF TGTGCCAGCAGCGAACGACTTGGATCGGCGGAGACCCAGTACTTC
TRBJ2-2 TRBV9 TRBD1 - CASSVEGAEPGELFF TGTGCCAGCAGCGTAGAGGGGGCCGAGCCCGGGGAGCTGTTTTTT
TRBJ2-4 TRBV18 TRBD2 - CASSPLSGSLAKNSQYF TGTGCCAGCTCACCACTCAGCGGGAGTCTAGCCAAAAACAGTCAGTACTTC
TRBJ1-1 TRBV30 - - CAWSVLAGGTEAFF TGTGCCTGGAGTGTATTGGCAGGTGGCACTGAAGCTTTCTTT
TRBJ1-3 TRBV7-8 - - CASSYSAYSGNTIYF TGTGCCAGCAGCTATTCAGCGTACTCTGGAAACACCATATATTTT
TRBJ1-1 TRBV4-3 - - CASSQDLMSYTEAFF TGCGCCAGCAGCCAAGATTTAATGAGTTACACTGAAGCTTTCTTT
TRBJ2-7 TRBV20-1 TRBD1 few CSARQGYEQYF TGCAGTGCTCGACAGGGCTACGAGCAGTACTTC
TRBJ2-3 TRBV6-4 TRBD1 - CASSDGTGGADTQYF TGTGCCAGCAGTGACGGGACAGGGGGCGCAGATACGCAGTATTTT
TRBJ1-1 TRBV18 - - CASSLDRNTEAFF TGTGCCAGCTCTCTTGACAGGAACACTGAAGCTTTCTTT
TRBJ2-7 TRBV27 - few CASSLRTGLVDEQYF TGTGCCAGCAGTTTACGCACAGGGTTGGTCGACGAGCAGTACTTC
TRBJ2-2 TRBV30 - - CAWSRESVTGELFF TGTGCCTGGAGTAGAGAGAGCGTCACCGGGGAGCTGTTTTTT
TRBJ2-7 TRBV29-1 TRBD2 - CSAKPGTSGIEQYF TGCAGCGCCAAACCCGGGACTAGCGGGATCGAGCAGTACTTC
TRBJ1-3 TRBV19 - - CASSIQAGNTIYF TGTGCCAGTAGTATACAGGCTGGAAACACCATATATTTT
TRBJ1-4 TRBV30 - - CAWSVGVTNEKLFF TGTGCCTGGAGTGTAGGGGTGACTAATGAAAAACTGTTTTTT
TRBJ1-5 TRBV7-8 - - CASSPVGQPQHF TGTGCCAGCAGCCCCGTGGGCCAACCCCAGCATTTT
TRBJ2-2 TRBV5-6 - - CASSSGGGNTGELFF TGTGCCAGCAGTTCGGGCGGAGGCAACACCGGGGAGCTGTTTTTT
TRBJ2-7 TRBV10-3 - once CAISVYRTGVGSYEQYF TGTGCCATCAGTGTTTACAGAACGGGAGTGGGCTCCTACGAGCAGTACTTC
TRBJ2-7 TRBV4-3 - - CASSQEGAGLYEQYF TGCGCCAGCAGCCAAGAGGGGGCAGGTCTCTACGAGCAGTACTTC
TRBJ2-3 TRBV6-4 TRBD2 - CASRQAGVLDTQYF TGTGCCAGCCGGCAAGCGGGAGTCTTAGATACGCAGTATTTT
TRBJ2-2 TRBV7-2 - - CASSSPGELFF TGTGCCAGCAGCTCTCCCGGGGAGCTGTTTTTT
TRBJ1-4 TRBV7-9 TRBD1 - CASSPGQVATNEKLFF TGTGCCAGCAGTCCCGGACAGGTTGCAACTAATGAAAAACTGTTTTTT
TRBJ1-1 TRBV29-1 - - CSAHLTDRNTEAFF TGCAGCGCCCATCTGACAGACAGGAACACTGAAGCTTTCTTT
TRBJ1-2 TRBV5-6 TRBD1 - CASSSDRGGTAF TGTGCCAGCAGCTCGGACAGGGGGGGCACGGCCTTC
TRBJ1-1 TRBV9 - - CASSVAGFMNTEAFF TGTGCCAGCAGCGTAGCAGGGTTCATGAACACTGAAGCTTTCTTT
TRBJ2-7 TRBV7-9 TRBD1 - CASSLLTGGLYEQYF TGTGCCAGCAGCTTACTGACAGGGGGGCTTTACGAGCAGTACTTC
TRBJ2-3 TRBV6-4 TRBD2 - CASSTLAGAGDTQYF TGTGCCAGCAGTACACTAGCGGGTGCCGGAGATACGCAGTATTTT
TRBJ2-7 TRBV19 TRBD2 - CASRIAGGYEQYF TGTGCCAGTCGAATAGCGGGAGGGTACGAGCAGTACTTC
TRBJ2-6 TRBV5-4 TRBD1 - CASSLEGAAGANVLTF TGTGCCAGCAGCTTGGAGGGGGCCGCTGGGGCCAACGTCCTGACTTTC
TRBJ2-3 TRBV27 - - CASSSSGVTDTQYF TGTGCCAGCAGTTCCTCGGGAGTCACAGATACGCAGTATTTT
TRBJ2-7 TRBV7-2 - - CASSLSTALRTQYF TGTGCCAGCAGCTTATCAACTGCTCTACGAACGCAGTACTTC
TRBJ2-3 TRBV6-4 TRBD2 - CASSDSLAGGVDTQYF TGTGCCAGCAGTGACTCACTAGCGGGAGGAGTTGATACGCAGTATTTT
TRBJ2-1 TRBV19 TRBD2 - CASSKFLAGGFGEQFF TGTGCCAGTAGTAAGTTCCTAGCGGGAGGTTTCGGTGAGCAGTTCTTC